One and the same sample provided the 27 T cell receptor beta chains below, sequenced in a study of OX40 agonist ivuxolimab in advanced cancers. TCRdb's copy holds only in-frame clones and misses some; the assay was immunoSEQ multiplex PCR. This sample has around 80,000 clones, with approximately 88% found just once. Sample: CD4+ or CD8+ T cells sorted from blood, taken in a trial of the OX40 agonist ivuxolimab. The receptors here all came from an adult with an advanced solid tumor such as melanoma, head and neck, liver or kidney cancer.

CDR3 sequence: CASSTGAVGEKLFF. CDR3 coding DNA: TGTGCCAGTAGCACAGGGGCCGTTGGAGAAAAACTGTTTTTT. The chain carries TRBV19 and TRBJ1-4; 7 nucleotides line up with TRBD1. The CDR3 has 14 residues. Germline loops: CDR1 LNHDA, CDR2 SQIVND (reference sequence). J was trimmed by 8 bases and V by 6 bases; bases with no gene match: 9.

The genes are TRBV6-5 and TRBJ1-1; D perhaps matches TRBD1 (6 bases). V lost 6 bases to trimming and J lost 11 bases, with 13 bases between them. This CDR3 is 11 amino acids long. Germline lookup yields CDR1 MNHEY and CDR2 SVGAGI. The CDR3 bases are TGTGCCAGCAGAATTAGGGGGTTGGCTTTCTTT. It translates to CASRIRGLAFF.

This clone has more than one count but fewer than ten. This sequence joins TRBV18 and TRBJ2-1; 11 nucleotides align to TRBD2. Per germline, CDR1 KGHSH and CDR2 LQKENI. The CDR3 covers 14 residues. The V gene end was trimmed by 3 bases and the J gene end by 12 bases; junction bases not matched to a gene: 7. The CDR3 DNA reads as TGTGCCAGCTCACCTCCTAGCGGGGGGCGATCGCAGTTCTTC. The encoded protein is CASSPPSGGRSQFF. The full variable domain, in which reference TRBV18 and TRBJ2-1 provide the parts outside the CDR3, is NAGVMQNPRHLVRRRGQEARLRCSPMKGHSHVYWYRQLPEEGLKFMVYLQKENIIDESGMPKERFSAEFPKEGPSILRIQQVVRGDSAAYFCASSPPSGGRSQFFGPGTRLTVL.

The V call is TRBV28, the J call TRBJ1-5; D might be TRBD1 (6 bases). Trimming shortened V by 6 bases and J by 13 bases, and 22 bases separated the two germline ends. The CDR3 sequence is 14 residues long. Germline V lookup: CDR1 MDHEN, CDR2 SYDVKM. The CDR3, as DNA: TGTGCCAGCAGCCTTCCGGACAGCCAACACCTACAGCATTTT. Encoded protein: CASSLPDSQHLQHF.

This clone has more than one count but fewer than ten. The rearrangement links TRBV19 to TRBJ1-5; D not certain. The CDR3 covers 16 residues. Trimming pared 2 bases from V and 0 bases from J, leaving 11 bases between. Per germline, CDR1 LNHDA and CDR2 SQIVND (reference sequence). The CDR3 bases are TGTGCCAGTAGTATAAATTATCAGTATAGCAATCAGCCCCAGCATTTT. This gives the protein CASSINYQYSNQPQHF.

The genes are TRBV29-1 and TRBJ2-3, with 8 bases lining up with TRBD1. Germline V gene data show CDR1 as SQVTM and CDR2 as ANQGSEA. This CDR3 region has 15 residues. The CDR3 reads CSPGTGLQGTDTQYF. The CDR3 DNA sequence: TGCAGTCCCGGGACAGGCCTACAGGGCACAGATACGCAGTATTTT.

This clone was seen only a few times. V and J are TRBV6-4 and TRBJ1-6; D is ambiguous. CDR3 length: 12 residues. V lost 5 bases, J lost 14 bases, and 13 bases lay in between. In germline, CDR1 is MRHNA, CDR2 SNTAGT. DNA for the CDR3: TGTGCCAGCAGTCCGGACGGGTCGGCCCTCCACTTT. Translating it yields CASSPDGSALHF.

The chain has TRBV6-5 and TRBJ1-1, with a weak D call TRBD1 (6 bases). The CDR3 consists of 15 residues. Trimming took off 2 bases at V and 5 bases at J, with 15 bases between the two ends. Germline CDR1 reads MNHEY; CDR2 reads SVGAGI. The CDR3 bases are TGTGCCAGCAGTTACGGATGGGGGGCTGGTACTGAAGCTTTCTTT. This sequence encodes CASSYGWGAGTEAFF.

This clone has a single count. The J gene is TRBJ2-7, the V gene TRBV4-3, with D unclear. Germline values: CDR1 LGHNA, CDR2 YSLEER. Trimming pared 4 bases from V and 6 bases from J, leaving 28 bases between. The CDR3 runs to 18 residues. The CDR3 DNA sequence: TGCGCCAGCAGCCCTCAGCCCCCGGGTTCCCTCCAGGTAGGCGAGCAGTACTTC. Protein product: CASSPQPPGSLQVGEQYF.

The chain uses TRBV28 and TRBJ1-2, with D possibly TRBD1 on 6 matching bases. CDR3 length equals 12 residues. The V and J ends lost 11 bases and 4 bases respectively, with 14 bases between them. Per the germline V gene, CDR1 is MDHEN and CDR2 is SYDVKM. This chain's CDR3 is CAARTALYGYTF. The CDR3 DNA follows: TGTGCCGCTCGGACAGCTCTCTATGGCTACACCTTC.

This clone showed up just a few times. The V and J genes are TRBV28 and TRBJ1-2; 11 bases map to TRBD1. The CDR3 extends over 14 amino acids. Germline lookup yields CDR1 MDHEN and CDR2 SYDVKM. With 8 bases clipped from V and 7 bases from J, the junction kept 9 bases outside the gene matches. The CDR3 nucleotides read TGTGCCAGCTCCACTTACGGACAGGGGGCTGGCTACACCTTC. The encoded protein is CASSTYGQGAGYTF.

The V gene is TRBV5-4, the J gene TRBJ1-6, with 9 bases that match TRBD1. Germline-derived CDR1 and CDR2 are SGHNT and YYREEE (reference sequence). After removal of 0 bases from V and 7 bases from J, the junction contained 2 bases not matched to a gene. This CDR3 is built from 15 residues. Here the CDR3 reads CASSLAGTGNSPLHF. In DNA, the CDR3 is TGTGCCAGCAGCTTGGCCGGGACAGGGAATTCACCCCTCCACTTT.

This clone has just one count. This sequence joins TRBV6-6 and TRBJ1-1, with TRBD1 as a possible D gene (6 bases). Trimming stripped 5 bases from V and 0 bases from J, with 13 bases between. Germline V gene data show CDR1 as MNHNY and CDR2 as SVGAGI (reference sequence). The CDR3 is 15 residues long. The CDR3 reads CASSATGTMNTEAFF. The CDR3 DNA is TGTGCCAGCAGTGCCACAGGGACTATGAACACTGAAGCTTTCTTT.

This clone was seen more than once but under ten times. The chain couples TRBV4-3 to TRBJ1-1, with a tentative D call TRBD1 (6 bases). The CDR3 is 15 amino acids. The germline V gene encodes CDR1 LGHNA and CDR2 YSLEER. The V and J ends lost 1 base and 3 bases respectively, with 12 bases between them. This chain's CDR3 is CASSQVGGAYTEAFF. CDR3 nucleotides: TGCGCCAGCAGCCAAGTAGGGGGGGCATACACTGAAGCTTTCTTT.

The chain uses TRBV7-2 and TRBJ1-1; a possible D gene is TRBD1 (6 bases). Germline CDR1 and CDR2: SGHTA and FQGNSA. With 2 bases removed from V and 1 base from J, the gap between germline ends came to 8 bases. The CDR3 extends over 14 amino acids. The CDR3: CASSLLRGNTEAFF. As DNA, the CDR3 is TGTGCCAGCAGCTTACTCAGGGGGAACACTGAAGCTTTCTTT.

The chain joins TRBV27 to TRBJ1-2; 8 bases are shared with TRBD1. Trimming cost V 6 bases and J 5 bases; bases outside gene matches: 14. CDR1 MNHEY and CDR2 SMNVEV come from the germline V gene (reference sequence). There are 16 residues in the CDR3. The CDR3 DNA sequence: TGTGCCAGCAGACCGGACAGGGCGGGAAAATTGTATGGCTACACCTTC. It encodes CASRPDRAGKLYGYTF.

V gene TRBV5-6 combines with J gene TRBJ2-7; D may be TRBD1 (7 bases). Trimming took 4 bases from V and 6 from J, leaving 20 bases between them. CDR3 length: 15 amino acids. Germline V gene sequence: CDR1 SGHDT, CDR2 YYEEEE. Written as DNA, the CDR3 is TGTGCCAGCAGCGTCGGGAGTCAGGGGGAGCGCGAGCAGTACGTC. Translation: CASSVGSQGEREQYV.

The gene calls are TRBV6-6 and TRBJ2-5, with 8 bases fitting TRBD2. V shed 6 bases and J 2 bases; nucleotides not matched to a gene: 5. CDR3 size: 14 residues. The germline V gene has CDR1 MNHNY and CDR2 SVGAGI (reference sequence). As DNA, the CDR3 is TGTGCCAGCAGCGGTACTAGCGGACAAGAGACCCAGTACTTC. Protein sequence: CASSGTSGQETQYF.

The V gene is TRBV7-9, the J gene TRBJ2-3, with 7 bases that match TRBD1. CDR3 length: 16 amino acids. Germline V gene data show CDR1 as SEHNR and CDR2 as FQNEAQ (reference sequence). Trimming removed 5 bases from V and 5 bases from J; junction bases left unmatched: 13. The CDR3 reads CASSKGQASNLDTQYF. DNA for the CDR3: TGTGCCAGCAGCAAAGGACAGGCCTCGAATCTAGATACGCAGTATTTT. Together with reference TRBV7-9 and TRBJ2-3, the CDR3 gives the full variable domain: DTGVSQNPRHKITKRGQNVTFRCDPISEHNRLYWYRQTLGQGPEFLTYFQNEAQLEKSRLLSDRFSAERPKGSFSTLEIQRTEQGDSAMYLCASSKGQASNLDTQYFGPGTRLTVL.

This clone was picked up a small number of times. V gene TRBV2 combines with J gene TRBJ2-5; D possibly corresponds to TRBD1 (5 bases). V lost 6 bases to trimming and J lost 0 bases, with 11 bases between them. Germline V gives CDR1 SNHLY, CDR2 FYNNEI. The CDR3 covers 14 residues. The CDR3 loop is CASRPTEYQETQYF. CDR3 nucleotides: TGTGCCAGCAGGCCGACAGAGTACCAAGAGACCCAGTACTTC.

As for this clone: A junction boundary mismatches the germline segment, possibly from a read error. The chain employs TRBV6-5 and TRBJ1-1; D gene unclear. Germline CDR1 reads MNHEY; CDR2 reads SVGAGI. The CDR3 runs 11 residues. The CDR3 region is CASSEYRDFSF. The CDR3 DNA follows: TGTGCCAGCAGTGAATATCGCGATTTCTCCTTT.

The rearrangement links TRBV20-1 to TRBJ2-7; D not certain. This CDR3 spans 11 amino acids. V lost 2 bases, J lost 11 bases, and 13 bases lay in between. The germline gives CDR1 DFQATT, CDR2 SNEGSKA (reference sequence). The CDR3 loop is CSARRSGVEYV. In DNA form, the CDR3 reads TGCAGTGCTAGAAGGTCAGGAGTAGAGTACGTC.

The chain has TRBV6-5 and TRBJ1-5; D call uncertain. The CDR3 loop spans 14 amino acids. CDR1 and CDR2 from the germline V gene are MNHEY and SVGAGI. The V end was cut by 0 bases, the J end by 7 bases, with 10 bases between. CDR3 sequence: CASSYSRGSQPQHF. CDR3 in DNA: TGTGCCAGCAGTTACTCGAGAGGGAGCCAGCCCCAGCATTTT.

CDR3 sequence (DNA): TGTGCCAGCGCGTGGGGGCGGATGAACACTGAAGCTTTCTTT. Translated, it gives CASAWGRMNTEAFF. This chain connects TRBV6-1 to TRBJ1-1, with D tentatively TRBD1 (6 bases). Trimming stripped 8 bases from V and 0 bases from J, with 13 bases between. CDR1 and CDR2 (germline): MNHNS, SASEGT. The CDR3 runs 14 residues.

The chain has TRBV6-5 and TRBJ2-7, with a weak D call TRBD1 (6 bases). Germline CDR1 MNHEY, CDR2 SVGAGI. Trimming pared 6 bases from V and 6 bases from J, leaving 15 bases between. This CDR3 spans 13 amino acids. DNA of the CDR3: TGTGCCAGCAGCCGATATCAGGGGTTCGAGCAGTACGTC. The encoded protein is CASSRYQGFEQYV.

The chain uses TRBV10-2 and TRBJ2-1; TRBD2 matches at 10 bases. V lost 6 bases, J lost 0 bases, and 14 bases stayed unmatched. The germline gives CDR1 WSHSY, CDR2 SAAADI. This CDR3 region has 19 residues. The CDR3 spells CASRPLAGSNRNSYNEQFF. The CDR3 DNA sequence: TGCGCCAGCAGGCCACTAGCGGGGAGCAACAGAAACTCCTACAATGAGCAGTTCTTC.

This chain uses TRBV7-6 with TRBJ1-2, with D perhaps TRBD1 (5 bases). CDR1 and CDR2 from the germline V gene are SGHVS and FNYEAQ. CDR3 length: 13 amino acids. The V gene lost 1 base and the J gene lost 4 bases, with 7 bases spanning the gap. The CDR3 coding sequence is TGTGCCAGCAGCTTAGGGCAGGGCTATGGCTACACCTTC. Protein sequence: CASSLGQGYGYTF.